This note documents a single T cell receptor beta chain sequence. What it binds is unknown. The assay was immunoSEQ multiplex PCR, and TCRdb's table has in-frame clones only and misses some. The data hold roughly 100,000 clones, with about 95% observed a single time. V lost 6 bases, J lost 3 bases, and 6 bases stayed unmatched. The CDR3 runs to 14 residues. CDR1 and CDR2 from the germline V gene are MNHEY and SMNVEV (reference sequence). The data derive from a study of cytomegalovirus exposure and HLA in healthy donors. Study results and limitations: In vitro work confirmed that three CMV-associated chains recognize CMV antigens. With high specificity and sensitivity, the classifier reportedly diagnosed cytomegalovirus status. The authors enumerated over 150 TCR beta chains as linked to cytomegalovirus.

This chain connects TRBV27 to TRBJ2-3, with TRBD1 identical over 7 bases. Sequences were obtained from PBMCs. This TCR came from a woman younger than 30 in good health and CMV-seronegative. The CDR3 DNA reads TGTGCCAGCAGAACCCCACAGGGGACAGATACGCAGTATTTT. This encodes CASRTPQGTDTQYF.